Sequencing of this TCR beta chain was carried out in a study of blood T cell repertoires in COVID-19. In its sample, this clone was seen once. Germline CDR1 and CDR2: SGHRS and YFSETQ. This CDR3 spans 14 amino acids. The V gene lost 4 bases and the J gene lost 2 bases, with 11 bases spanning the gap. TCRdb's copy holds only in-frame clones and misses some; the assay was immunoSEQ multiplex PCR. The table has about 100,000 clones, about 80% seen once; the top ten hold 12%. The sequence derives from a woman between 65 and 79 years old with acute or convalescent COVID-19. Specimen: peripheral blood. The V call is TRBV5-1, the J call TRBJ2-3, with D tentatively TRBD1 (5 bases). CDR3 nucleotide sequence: TGCGCCAGCAGCGAGGACACTAACACAGATACGCAGTATTTT. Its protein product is CASSEDTNTDTQYF. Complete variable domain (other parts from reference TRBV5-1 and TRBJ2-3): KAGVTQTPRYLIKTRGQQVTLSCSPISGHRSVSWYQQTPGQGLQFLFEYFSETQRNKGNFPGRFSGRQFSNSRSEMNVSTLELGDSALYLCASSEDTNTDTQYFGPGTRLTVL.